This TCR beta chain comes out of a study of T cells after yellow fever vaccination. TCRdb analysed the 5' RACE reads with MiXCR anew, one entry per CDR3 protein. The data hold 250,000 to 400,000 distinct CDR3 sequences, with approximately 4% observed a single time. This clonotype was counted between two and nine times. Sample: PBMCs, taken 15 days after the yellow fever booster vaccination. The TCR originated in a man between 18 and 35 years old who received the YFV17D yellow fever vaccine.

The CDR3, as DNA: TGTGCCAGCAACTATCAGGGATTTGGCTACACCTTC. This sequence encodes CASNYQGFGYTF. The chain has TRBV27 and TRBJ1-2; tentatively, D is TRBD1 (5 bases). Germline V gene data show CDR1 as MNHEY and CDR2 as SMNVEV (reference sequence). The CDR3 is 12 residues long. V gave up 7 bases and J gave up 7 bases, with 13 bases separating them.